The entry below gives a single T cell receptor (beta chain) sequence along with its context. Which antigen it targets is not known. No much larger clonotype is one base removed from it; base qualities were not supplied. The Miltenyi Naive CD4+ T Cell Isolation kit was used to purify naive CD4+ T cells, and Tregs were depleted with CD25 microbeads. Tregs, naive and memory CD4+ T cells from tumor, blood and ipsilateral draining lymph nodes of about five breast cancer patients underwent full-length TCR alpha and beta sequencing. Mononuclear cells from lymph nodes or 45 to 60 ml of peripheral blood were isolated by Ficoll density gradient centrifugation. A purity exceeding 90% was confirmed by FACS for the sorted cell populations. Amplification of full-length TCR variable regions was done by 5' RACE PCR using constant-region reverse primers, and this step was followed by semi-nested PCR with Nested Universal Primer A. The ReliaPrep RNA Cell Miniprep System was used to extract total RNA, which was then reverse transcribed into 5'RACE-ready cDNA with the SMARTer RACE 5'/3' Kit. Multiplex adaptors were used to barcode full-length TCR alpha and beta libraries, and the barcoded libraries were sequenced on an Illumina MiSeq. On the study's bioinformatics: For each of nine subset-tissue groups, sequencing data from the five patients were pooled, and the groups were compared by unsupervised clustering of TCR gene usage. The Morisita-Horn index was used to calculate repertoire similarity, with shared sequences weighted by how much each contributed to each repertoire. TCRdb took the public reads, trimmed them with fastp at Q25, ran MiXCR for clone calling and kept in-frame beta chains. Each CDR3 protein gets just one entry, which takes the most common genes and DNA from the rows behind it. The V and J calls follow TCRdb's processing rather than the paper's. This sample has 5,000 or so distinct CDR3 sequences in its table, and just over 70% of those were observed once. 3.4% of the sample is taken by the ten largest.

This sample is drawn from a study (dated by TCRdb to 2015 to 2017). Notes on the research overall: The study examined whether tumor-infiltrating Tregs in breast cancer are drawn from blood Tregs or arise in situ by conversion from other CD4+ T cell subsets.

For CDR1 and CDR2, the germline V gene (reference sequence) lists DFQATT and SNEGSKA. V ends up 0 bases short and J 2 bases short, with an unmatched junction base count of 10. The CDR3, from cysteine to phenylalanine, totals 17 residues. The sequence is cut down to CDR3 DNA, 51 bases in frame from base 1. Broad study findings and their caveats: The TCR alpha and beta sequences of tumor-infiltrating Tregs showed the greatest overlap with tumor naive CD4+ T cells, followed by blood naive CD4+ T cells. The validation in the larger cohort was limited to a single TCR beta V-J rearrangement instead of whole repertoires. The TCR gene usage of tumor memory CD4+ T cells clustered together with blood and lymph node memory CD4+ cells and with lymph node naive CD4+ cells.

The clonotype comes from a female donor with breast cancer. The receptor chain draws on TRBV20-1 and TRBJ2-3, and 8 junctional nucleotides match TRBD2. Sequencing was carried out using naive CD4+ T cells sorted from blood. This specimen's cell subset or site label, interpreted: naive CD4+ T cells, CD4+CD45RA+CD25-. The nucleotides are TGCAGTGCTAGAGATCTCTCCAGCGGGAGACACACAGATACGCAGTATTTT. It translates to CSARDLSSGRHTDTQYF.